This section outlines one T cell receptor (beta chain) sequence together with its context. The antigen it binds to is not known. No base-level quality is on record; no much larger clone is a single base apart. The data are from a study of blood T cell repertoires in COVID-19 (TCRdb year 2020). With respect to the entire study: Collaborator samples came from the United States, Italy and Spain and covered acute and convalescent phases of COVID-19. Samples were obtained from the ongoing ImmuneRACE study (first 160 participants) and from 1,254 subjects provided by 6 global collaborators. Subjects who had been exposed to COVID-19, were actively infected with it, or had recovered from it provided the deeply sampled blood TCRbeta repertoires that made up the dataset. The prospective study material was composed of cDNA or gDNA derived from T cells, B-cell-depleted T cells, or PBMCs. The repertoires were released in a freely available public database meant as a resource for research on the immune response to SARS-CoV-2. The sample metadata nearly always contained a de-identified subject ID, COVID-19 status, age in years and sex. Where HLA class I and class II types were available, the types were taken from metadata supplied by the sample provider, not from assay-based typing.

Including the terminal cysteine and phenylalanine, the CDR3 comprises 18 residues. The DNA shown is the 54-base CDR3, in frame from base 1. Collaborating institutions collected whole blood in K2EDTA tubes following their own protocols. For TCRbeta analysis, collaborator samples were shipped as frozen whole blood, as isolated PBMCs, or as DNA extracted from either sample type. Points the paper makes about the study in general: The quantity of clinical and demographic metadata differed by source and by participant and was supplied without curation.

TCRbeta CDR3 regions were amplified from genomic DNA by means of the immunoSEQ Assay, a bias-controlled multiplex PCR. For the original study's pipeline: Within the assay, amplification of reference gene primers was used to estimate how many nucleated cells each sample contained. To quantify the absolute abundance of each unique TCRbeta CDR3 rearrangement, sequence reads were collapsed and filtered. For each sample, productive Simpson clonality was calculated by taking the square root of Simpson's diversity index across productive rearrangements. This immuneACCESS table, as held by TCRdb, lists in-frame sequences with V and J called but not all clones. Of the missing ones, under half trace to an unresolved V gene in checked studies; the others have no known cause. The V and J calls and clone size were taken over from that table, and D and trimming were inferred from the DNA. The sample yields tens of thousands of clones; about 88% were counted once. The ten largest clones capture under 6% of the sample.

Sequencing was done on a sample of peripheral blood. Recombination linked TRBV21-1 to TRBJ1-5; the table's TRBD1 call for D was not verified on the DNA. TRBV21-1 is classified as a pseudogene. The receptor was isolated from a human donor in a cohort sampled during active COVID-19. The CDR3 corresponds to CASSRESPGGTSNQPQHF. The bases are TGTGCCAGCAGCAGGGAGAGTCCAGGGGGAACTAGCAATCAGCCCCAGCATTTT.